The rows below give T cell receptor beta chains drawn from one sample of a study of blood T cell repertoires in COVID-19. Profiling relied on immunoSEQ multiplex PCR, and the TCRdb table lists in-frame clones only, not all of them. The table includes some 300,000 clones, about 88% detected once. The sequenced material came from peripheral blood. The source is a man between 65 and 80 years old with acute or convalescent COVID-19. CDR3s include the opening cysteine and the closing phenylalanine or tryptophan. The D gene is left open where the match is weak. Only part of the rows carry a size: once, few, many, or a class if the clone is expanded.

TRBD1 | TRBJ1-2 | TRBV20-1 | - | TGCAGTGCTAGTCCGACAGGGGGGAACTATGGCTACACCTTC | CSASPTGGNYGYTF
TRBD1 | TRBJ1-4 | TRBV6-6 | once | TGTGCCAGCAGTCGCATCCCAACCGGGACAGACCTCCTTAATGAAAAACTGTTTTTT | CASSRIPTGTDLLNEKLFF
- | TRBJ1-6 | TRBV6-1 | - | TGTGCCAGCAGTGATCACTGGGGCAATTCACCCCTCCACTTT | CASSDHWGNSPLHF
- | TRBJ1-3 | TRBV5-4 | few | TGTGCCAGCAGCTTGGGAAGGGGAAGTACTGGAAACACCATATATTTT | CASSLGRGSTGNTIYF
- | TRBJ2-5 | TRBV28 | - | TGTGCCAGCAGCCCCCGTGCTCTCCAGGAGACCCAGTACTTC | CASSPRALQETQYF
- | TRBJ1-3 | TRBV5-1 | once | TGCGCCAGCAGCCCGGGTCGGACTGGAAACACCATATATTTT | CASSPGRTGNTIYF
- | TRBJ1-1 | TRBV18 | - | TGTGCCAGCTCACCAAGGACAACCAGCGTGGGGACTGAAGCTTTCTTT | CASSPRTTSVGTEAFF
- | TRBJ2-5 | TRBV29-1 | once | TGCAGCATTAGGAAGGACACCCAAGAGACCCAGTACTTC | CSIRKDTQETQYF
- | TRBJ1-2 | TRBV28 | - | TGTGCCAGTGGGGGGGGCTATGGCTACACCTTC | CASGGGYGYTF
TRBD1 | TRBJ2-7 | TRBV5-1 | - | TGCGCCAGCAGCAACGGACAGGGCGGCGAGCAGTACTTC | CASSNGQGGEQYF
- | TRBJ2-7 | TRBV5-1 | - | TGCGCCAGCAGCTTGTACCCAGGGGAAGCCTACGAGCAGTACTTC | CASSLYPGEAYEQYF
TRBD1 | TRBJ1-2 | TRBV4-1 | - | TGCGCCAGCAGCCAAGAAAGACAGGGGTATGGCTACACCTTC | CASSQERQGYGYTF
TRBD2 | TRBJ2-1 | TRBV24-1 | few | TGTGCCACCAGTGATTTTACTAGCGAGGGCTACAATGAGCAGTTCTTC | CATSDFTSEGYNEQFF
TRBD1 | TRBJ2-1 | TRBV7-9 | few | TGTGCCAGCAGCCTTTATCCCGGGACAGTCTCCTACAATGAGCAGTTCTTC | CASSLYPGTVSYNEQFF
- | TRBJ2-1 | TRBV18 | - | TGTGCCAGCTCACCACAGGAGAGCTCCTACAATGAGCAGTTCTTC | CASSPQESSYNEQFF
TRBD1 | TRBJ2-5 | TRBV28 | - | TGTGCCAGCAGTTACAGGGCAGGGGGCGCGGAGACCCAGTACTTC | CASSYRAGGAETQYF
TRBD2 | TRBJ2-5 | TRBV27 | - | TGTGCCAGCAGTTTACGCTCTAGCGGGAGAGGGGAGACCCAGTACTTC | CASSLRSSGRGETQYF
- | TRBJ1-2 | TRBV30 | few | TGTGCCTGGAGTGTACGCAGGGTTTTCGGCTACACCTTC | CAWSVRRVFGYTF
- | TRBJ2-5 | TRBV5-8 | - | TGTGCCAGCAGCTTTCAACTAGAGACCCAGTACTTC | CASSFQLETQYF
TRBD1 | TRBJ2-5 | TRBV4-3 | - | TGCGCCAGCAGCCAAGGGGACAGAGACCAAGAGACCCAGTACTTC | CASSQGDRDQETQYF